The rows below give T cell receptor beta chains drawn from one sample of a study of T cell responses to AZD1222 COVID-19 vaccine. Profiling relied on immunoSEQ multiplex PCR, and the TCRdb table lists in-frame clones only, not all of them. The table lists approximately 130,000 clones, around 90% of them singletons, with 4.5% to 7% in the top ten. This sample comprised peripheral blood, obtained 28 days after the second AZD1222 dose. The source of these receptors is an adult who received the AZD1222 COVID-19 vaccine. The CDR3 runs from the conserved cysteine through the conserved F or W. The D gene is left open where the match is weak. The size entry is marked missing in some rows and otherwise reads once, few, many or a size class.

V gene	J gene	clone size	D gene	CDR3 DNA	CDR3 protein
TRBV5-1	TRBJ2-3	.	TRBD2	TGCGCCAGCAGCTCGGCGGGACTAGCGGAAACAGATACGCAGTATTTT	CASSSAGLAETDTQYF
TRBV6-1	TRBJ1-5	.	TRBD1	TGTGCCAGCAGTGAACAGGGGGAACAGCCCCAGCATTTT	CASSEQGEQPQHF
TRBV15	TRBJ2-5	many	TRBD1	TGTGCCACCAGCAGGGAGACAGGGGGCTCGGAGACCCAGTACTTC	CATSRETGGSETQYF
TRBV7-8	TRBJ2-2	once	.	TGTGCCAGCAGCTTAGTGAGGACGAGGATCGGGGAGCTGTTTTTT	CASSLVRTRIGELFF
TRBV7-2	TRBJ1-2	.	.	TGTGCCAGCAGCTTAGCGGAGGGGAGCTCTTATGGCTACACCTTC	CASSLAEGSSYGYTF
TRBV9	TRBJ2-3	.	TRBD2	TGTGCCAGCACCGCATACGCGGGGGAGCCGGGGGATACGCAGTATTTT	CASTAYAGEPGDTQYF
TRBV5-1	TRBJ2-7	.	.	TGCGCCAGCAGTGACATACCCTACGAGCAGTACTTC	CASSDIPYEQYF
TRBV7-9	TRBJ2-1	.	TRBD2	TGTGCCAGCAGCTTGGCTAGCGGGGGCAGTGAGCAGTTCTTC	CASSLASGGSEQFF
TRBV12-3/TRBV12-4	TRBJ1-5	.	.	TGTGCCAGCAGCCAATCTAGTCAGCCCCAGCATTTT	CASSQSSQPQHF
TRBV6-5	TRBJ2-7	.	.	TGTGCCAGCAGTTTCTCCAGGGTGGGGAGCTACGAGCAGTACTTC	CASSFSRVGSYEQYF
TRBV19	TRBJ1-1	.	TRBD1	TGTGCCAGTAAAACTGGGGGACAGGGGATCACTGAAGCTTTCTTT	CASKTGGQGITEAFF
TRBV6-5	TRBJ1-1	.	.	TGTGCCAGCAGTTACTCGGTCCCGAACACTGAAGCTTTCTTT	CASSYSVPNTEAFF
TRBV19	TRBJ1-1	once	.	TGTGCCAGTAGTATACAGGAGAACACTGAAGCTTTCTTT	CASSIQENTEAFF
TRBV12-5	TRBJ1-5	.	.	TGTGCTAGTGTCCCGGGATGGCAGATCAATCAGCCCCAGCATTTT	CASVPGWQINQPQHF